This T cell receptor beta chain was identified in a study of control samples from healthy donors and cancer patients. Assay: immunoSEQ multiplex PCR; the TCRdb copy retains only in-frame clones and omits some. The sample yields about 120,000 clones, almost 95% seen once. Trimming pared 0 bases from V and 1 base from J, leaving 0 bases between. Looked up from germline, CDR1 is MRHNA and CDR2 is SNTAGT. The CDR3 sequence is 12 residues long. The rearrangement joins TRBV6-4 to TRBJ1-2; no reliable D call. The TCR was taken from a man older than 75 with head and neck cancer. Source material: PBMCs. Here the CDR3 DNA reads TGTGCCAGCAGTGACTCTAACTATGGCTACACCTTC. Protein product: CASSDSNYGYTF.